This T cell receptor beta chain was sequenced during a study of cytomegalovirus exposure and HLA in healthy donors. About the research overall: Drawn from HLA-typed donors, about 85 million unique TCRs were held in an early data release.

Each of the donors was a healthy bone marrow donor. With 60 Vbeta and 13 Jbeta primers, the PCR was carried out. Method: immunoSEQ multiplex PCR; TCRdb's copy keeps in-frame clones and lacks some. The data contain some 97,000 clones, around three quarters of them singletons. The TCR was taken from a female donor in good health and CMV-seropositive. The sequenced material came from PBMCs.

As DNA, the CDR3 is TGTGCCAGCAGCCCCAGACTACAGGGGACCTACGAGCAGTACTTC. It encodes CASSPRLQGTYEQYF. This chain links TRBV6-6 with TRBJ2-7, with 7 bases matching TRBD1. The CDR3 contains 15 residues. Trimming at V came to 6 bases and at J to 2 bases, leaving 10 bases not matched to a gene. Germline CDR1 is MNHNY and CDR2 is SVGAGI (reference sequence).